These 20 T cell receptor beta chains originate from one sample sequenced in a study of response to subunit inactivated influenza vaccine. From the RT-PCR reads, TCRdb called clonotypes with MiXCR, one entry per CDR3 protein. This table holds 530,000 or so distinct CDR3 sequences, around 15% found once. The sample consisted of PBMCs from blood, taken about 12 days after vaccination. The source is a man aged 50 to 59 who received an inactivated influenza vaccine.

This rearrangement joins TRBV29-1 to TRBJ2-5; the D gene could be TRBD1 or TRBD2 (5 bases each). V lost 2 bases and J lost 3, with 16 bases in between. The CDR3 consists of 15 residues. Germline lookup yields CDR1 SQVTM and CDR2 ANQGSEA. CDR3 sequence: CSVELPGRMKETQYF. The CDR3 DNA sequence: TGCAGCGTTGAACTCCCGGGACGGATGAAAGAGACCCAGTACTTC.

There are a few counts of this clonotype. This chain joins TRBV20-1 and TRBJ2-4; 9 bases line up with TRBD2. V was clipped by 0 bases and J by 8 bases; unmatched bases: 2. Germline CDR1 and CDR2: DFQATT and SNEGSKA (reference sequence). The CDR3 loop spans 13 amino acids. CDR3 in DNA: TGCAGTGCTAGAGATCTAGCGGGGCACATTCAGTACTTC. Translated, it gives CSARDLAGHIQYF.

The gene calls are TRBV6-2 or TRBV6-3 and TRBJ1-1; D possibly corresponds to TRBD1 (6 bases). CDR3 length: 16 amino acids. The germline V gene encodes CDR1 MNHEY and CDR2 SVGEGT. The germline V and J ends were trimmed by 2 bases and 2 bases, with 15 bases remaining between them. DNA of the CDR3: TGTGCCAGCAGTTACAGCCGGACGGGGGCCAACACTGAAGCTTTCTTT. Its translation is CASSYSRTGANTEAFF.

The V call is TRBV9, the J call TRBJ2-5; D is possibly TRBD2 (6 bases). From germline, CDR1 is SGDLS and CDR2 YYNGEE. This CDR3 has 14 amino acids. Trimming pared 0 bases from V and 4 bases from J, leaving 10 bases between. The CDR3 DNA reads as TGTGCCAGCAGCGTAGCGTCTAGCGCAGAGACCCAGTACTTC. This translates into CASSVASSAETQYF.

The chain is built from TRBV5-1 and TRBJ2-2; D perhaps matches TRBD1 (6 bases). The CDR3 consists of 15 residues. Germline V gives CDR1 SGHRS, CDR2 YFSETQ. The V end was cut by 5 bases, the J end by 1 base, with 12 bases between. The CDR3 DNA sequence: TGCGCCAGCAGTTTAACAGGGATGAACACCGGGGAGCTGTTTTTT. This sequence encodes CASSLTGMNTGELFF.

This clonotype was picked up a small number of times. The chain uses TRBV4-2 and TRBJ2-3; 11 bases agree with TRBD1. J was trimmed by 4 bases and V by 4 bases; bases with no gene match: 4. Germline CDR1 reads LGHNA; CDR2 reads YNFKEQ. This CDR3 contains 15 residues. The CDR3 spells CASSPGQGVADTQYF. The CDR3 DNA reads as TGTGCCAGCAGCCCGGGACAGGGGGTGGCAGATACGCAGTATTTT.

This clonotype was counted at least ten times. The V and J genes are TRBV12-3 or TRBV12-4 and TRBJ2-5; D unclear. With 0 bases removed from V and 8 bases from J, the gap between germline ends came to 10 bases. The CDR3 extends over 13 amino acids. The DNA for the CDR3 is TGTGCCAGCAGTTTAGCCCCGAGAGAAACCCAGTACTTC. Translated: CASSLAPRETQYF.

This clonotype has just a few counts. This sequence joins TRBV20-1 and TRBJ1-2; D gene unclear. Germline V gene sequence: CDR1 DFQATT, CDR2 SNEGSKA (reference sequence). The V and J ends lost 3 bases and 0 bases respectively, with 8 bases between them. The CDR3 contains 13 residues. CDR3 bases: TGCAGTGCTAGGGCGCCTTCTAACTATGGCTACACCTTC. Its protein product is CSARAPSNYGYTF.

This clonotype was seen a few times. The chain joins TRBV11-2 to TRBJ1-5; D is ambiguous. With 4 bases removed from V and 4 bases from J, the gap between germline ends came to 8 bases. The CDR3 extends over 13 amino acids. In germline, CDR1 is SGHAT, CDR2 FQNNGV. The CDR3 protein is CASSSGRNQPQHF. DNA of the CDR3: TGTGCCAGCAGCTCTGGGCGAAATCAGCCCCAGCATTTT.

Written as DNA, the CDR3 is TGTGCCAGCAGCCGGGGACAGGGCAGTTGGACAGATACGCAGTATTTT. Translated: CASSRGQGSWTDTQYF. The V gene is TRBV6-1, the J gene TRBJ2-3; TRBD1 matches 9 bases. Per the germline V gene, CDR1 is MNHNS and CDR2 is SASEGT. The CDR3 sequence is 16 residues long. Unmatched junction bases numbered 10, after V lost 6 bases and J lost 3 bases.

The gene calls are TRBV19 and TRBJ1-5, with D possibly being TRBD1 (6 bases). Germline V gene data show CDR1 as LNHDA and CDR2 as SQIVND (reference sequence). This CDR3 comprises 13 residues. Trimming cost V 10 bases and J 4 bases, with 14 bases left between them. DNA of the CDR3: TGTGCCACCAGGGGCCAGGGAAATCAGCCCCAGCATTTT. It translates to CATRGQGNQPQHF.

This clonotype was seen at least ten times. J is TRBJ2-5 and V is TRBV6-2 or TRBV6-3; TRBD2 agrees at 8 bases. V dropped 0 bases and J dropped 4; count of bases not matched to a gene: 1. CDR3 length equals 14 residues. Germline V gene data show CDR1 as MNHEY and CDR2 as SVGEGT. Here the CDR3 reads CASSYSREVETQYF. The CDR3 DNA is TGTGCCAGCAGTTACTCGCGGGAGGTAGAGACCCAGTACTTC.

This clonotype was seen a few times. This sequence joins TRBV24-1 and TRBJ2-7; TRBD1 might be the D (6 bases). Germline CDR1 reads KGHDR; CDR2 reads SFDVKD. This CDR3 comprises 16 residues. The V end lost 8 bases, the J end lost 3 bases, and 22 bases lay between the germline ends. The CDR3, as DNA: TGTGCCACCAACTTCAAGGGGGTTACAAGGTGCTACGAGCAGTACTTC. Translated, it gives CATNFKGVTRCYEQYF.

The CDR3 DNA reads as TGTGCCAGCAGCTTAGATTCTGCGGTAGCTTACAATGAGCAGTTCTTC. Translating it yields CASSLDSAVAYNEQFF. The rearrangement links TRBV11-2 to TRBJ2-1; D ambiguous. Per germline, CDR1 SGHAT and CDR2 FQNNGV. The length of the CDR3 is 16 residues. V was cut by 0 bases and J by 4 bases, with 13 bases left in between.

The V and J genes are TRBV5-1 and TRBJ2-3; 9 nucleotides agree with TRBD1. J was trimmed by 2 bases and V by 2 bases; bases with no gene match: 9. The CDR3 spans 17 residues. Germline V gene lookup returns CDR1 SGHRS and CDR2 YFSETQ. In nucleotides, the CDR3 is TGCGCCAGCAGCTTATGGCGAGGGACAGGGTTCACAGATACGCAGTATTTT. Amino acid sequence: CASSLWRGTGFTDTQYF.

In its sample, this clonotype was seen a few times. This chain joins TRBV10-3 and TRBJ1-5, with D possibly matching TRBD1 (6 bases). There are 14 residues in the CDR3. Per germline, CDR1 ENHRY and CDR2 SYGVKD. Trimming shortened V by 5 bases and J by 5 bases, and 13 bases separated the two germline ends. Written as DNA, the CDR3 is TGTGCCATCAGTAACACAGGGATGGATCAGCCCCAGCATTTT. Its translation is CAISNTGMDQPQHF.

This clonotype was counted at least ten times. The J gene is TRBJ2-5, the V gene TRBV6-6; D is undetermined. The CDR3 is made up of 13 amino acids. The V gene lost 5 bases and the J gene lost 5 bases, with 12 bases spanning the gap. CDR1 and CDR2 from the germline V gene are MNHNY and SVGAGI (reference sequence). The CDR3 DNA is TGTGCCAGCAGTCGGGCCGCGGCGGAGACCCAGTACTTC. Translation: CASSRAAAETQYF.

The chain joins TRBV7-3 to TRBJ2-5; 8 bases fit TRBD2. Germline assignment: CDR1 SGHTA and CDR2 FQGTGA. Trimming cost V 5 bases and J 5 bases; bases outside gene matches: 7. The CDR3 spans 14 residues. The CDR3 coding sequence is TGTGCCAGCAGCCCCTCCGGACTAGCTGAGACCCAGTACTTC. Translating gives CASSPSGLAETQYF.

With respect to this clonotype: At one end, the junction sequence differs from germline, possibly due to a read error. The genes are TRBV20-1 and TRBJ2-1, with 7 bases aligning to TRBD2. The germline V gene encodes CDR1 DFQATT and CDR2 SNEGSKA (reference sequence). There are 15 residues in the CDR3. For the CDR3, the DNA is TGCAGTGCTACCACTAGCGCCTACTCCCACAATGAGCAGTTCTTC. As protein: CSATTSAYSHNEQFF.

Worth noting for this clonotype: A much larger clone is a single base away; this may be a read error. The CDR3 region is CASSPQRGVAYNEQFF. CDR3 in DNA: TGTGCCAGCAGCCCCCAGCGGGGGGTAGCCTACAATGAGCAGTTCTTC. The V gene is TRBV11-2, the J gene TRBJ2-1; 9 bases agree with TRBD2. Germline V CDR1 and CDR2: SGHAT, FQNNGV. The CDR3 is made up of 16 amino acids. With 5 bases clipped from V and 2 bases from J, the junction kept 7 bases outside the gene matches.